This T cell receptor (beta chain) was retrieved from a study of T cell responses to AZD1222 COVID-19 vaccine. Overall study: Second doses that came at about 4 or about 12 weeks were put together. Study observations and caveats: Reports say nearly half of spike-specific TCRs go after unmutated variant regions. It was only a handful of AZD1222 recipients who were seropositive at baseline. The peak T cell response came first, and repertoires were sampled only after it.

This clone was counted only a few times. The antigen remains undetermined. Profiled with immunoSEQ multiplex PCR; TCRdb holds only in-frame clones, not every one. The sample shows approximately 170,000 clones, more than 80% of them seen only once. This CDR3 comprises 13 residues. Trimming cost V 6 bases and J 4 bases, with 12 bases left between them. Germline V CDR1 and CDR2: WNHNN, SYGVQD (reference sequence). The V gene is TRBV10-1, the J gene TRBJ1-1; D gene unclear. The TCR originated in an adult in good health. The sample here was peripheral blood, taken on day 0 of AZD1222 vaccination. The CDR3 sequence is CASRPVGGTEAFF. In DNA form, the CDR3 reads TGCGCCAGCAGGCCGGTGGGAGGCACTGAAGCTTTCTTT.